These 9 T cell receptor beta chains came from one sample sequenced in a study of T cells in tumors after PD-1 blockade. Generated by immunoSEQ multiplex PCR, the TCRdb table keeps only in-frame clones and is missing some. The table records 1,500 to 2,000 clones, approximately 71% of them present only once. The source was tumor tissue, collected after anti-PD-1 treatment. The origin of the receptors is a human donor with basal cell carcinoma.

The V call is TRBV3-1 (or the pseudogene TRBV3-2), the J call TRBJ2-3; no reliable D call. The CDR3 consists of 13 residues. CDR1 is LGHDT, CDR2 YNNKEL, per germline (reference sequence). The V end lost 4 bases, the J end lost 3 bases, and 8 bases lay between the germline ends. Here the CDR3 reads CASSLNPTDTQYF. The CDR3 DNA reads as TGTGCCAGCAGCCTTAATCCGACAGATACGCAGTATTTT.

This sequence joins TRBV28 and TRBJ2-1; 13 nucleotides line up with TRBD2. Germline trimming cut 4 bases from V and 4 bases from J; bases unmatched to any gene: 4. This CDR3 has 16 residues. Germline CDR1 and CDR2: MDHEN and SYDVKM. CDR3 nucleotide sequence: TGTGCCAGCAGTTCACCGGGACTAGCGGGATACAATGAGCAGTTCTTC. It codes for CASSSPGLAGYNEQFF.

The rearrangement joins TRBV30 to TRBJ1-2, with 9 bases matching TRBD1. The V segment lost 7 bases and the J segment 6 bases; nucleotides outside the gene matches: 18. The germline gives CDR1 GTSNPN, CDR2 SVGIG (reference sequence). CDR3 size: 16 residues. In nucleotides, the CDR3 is TGTGCCTCGGGCTACATAGTACCGGGACAGGGAGATGGCTACACCTTC. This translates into CASGYIVPGQGDGYTF. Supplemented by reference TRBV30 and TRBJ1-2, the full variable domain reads SQTIHQWPATLVQPVGSPLSLECTVEGTSNPNLYWYRQAAGRGLQLLFYSVGIGQISSEVPQNLSASRPQDRQFILSSKKLLLSDSGFYLCASGYIVPGQGDGYTFGSGTRLTVV.

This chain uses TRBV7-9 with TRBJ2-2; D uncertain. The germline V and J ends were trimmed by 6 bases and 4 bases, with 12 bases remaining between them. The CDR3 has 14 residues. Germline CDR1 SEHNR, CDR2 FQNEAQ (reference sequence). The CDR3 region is CASRALSPTGELFF. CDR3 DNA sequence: TGTGCCAGCAGGGCACTCAGTCCCACCGGGGAGCTGTTTTTT.

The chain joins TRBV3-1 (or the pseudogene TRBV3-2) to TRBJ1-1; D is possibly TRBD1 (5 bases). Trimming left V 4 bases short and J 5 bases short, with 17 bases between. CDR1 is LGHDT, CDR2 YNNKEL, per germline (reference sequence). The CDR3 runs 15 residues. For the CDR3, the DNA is TGTGCCAGCAGCCCCTCGACGGGGGGAGGGACTGAAGCTTTCTTT. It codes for CASSPSTGGGTEAFF.

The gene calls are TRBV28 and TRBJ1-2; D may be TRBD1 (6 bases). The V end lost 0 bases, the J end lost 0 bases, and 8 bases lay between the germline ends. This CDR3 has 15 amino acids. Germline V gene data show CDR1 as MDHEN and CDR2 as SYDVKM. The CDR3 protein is CASSLWDSPNYGYTF. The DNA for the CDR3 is TGTGCCAGCAGTTTATGGGACAGCCCTAACTATGGCTACACCTTC.

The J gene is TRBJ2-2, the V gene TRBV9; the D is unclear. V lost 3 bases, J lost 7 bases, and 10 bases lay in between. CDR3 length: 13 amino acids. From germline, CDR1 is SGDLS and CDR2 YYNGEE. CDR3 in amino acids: CASSGSFGGELFF. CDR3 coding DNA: TGTGCCAGCAGCGGGTCCTTTGGCGGGGAGCTGTTTTTT.

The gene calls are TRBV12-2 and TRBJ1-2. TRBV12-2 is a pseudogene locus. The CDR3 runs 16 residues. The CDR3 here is CASRLYERDPNYGYTF. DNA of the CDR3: TGTGCAAGTCGCTTATACGAACGGGATCCTAACTATGGCTACACCTTC.

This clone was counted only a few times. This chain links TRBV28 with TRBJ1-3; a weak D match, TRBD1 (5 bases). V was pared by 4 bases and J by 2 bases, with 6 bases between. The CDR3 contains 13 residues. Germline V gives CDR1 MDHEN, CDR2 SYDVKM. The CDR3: CASSYRPGNTIYF. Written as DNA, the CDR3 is TGTGCCAGCAGTTACAGGCCTGGAAACACCATATATTTT.